The sequence of this T cell receptor (beta chain) was determined in a study of OX40 agonist ivuxolimab in advanced cancers. The overall study: Ivuxolimab, which is an agonistic anti-OX40 (CD134) antibody, was administered to the patients.

The assay was immunoSEQ multiplex PCR, and TCRdb's table has in-frame clones only and misses some. The sample records 60,000 to 100,000 clones, roughly 91% being singletons. Concerning this clone itself: The antigen remains unidentified.

Overall study results and limits: Undetermined was the antigen specificity of the expanded peripheral T cells. Both CD4+ and CD8+ T cell populations in blood had undergone clonal expansion by week 6 at 0.1 to 3.0 mg/kg.

In germline, CDR1 is SGHVS, CDR2 FNYEAQ. The CDR3 contains 19 residues. The V and J ends lost 5 bases and 0 bases, in that order; junction bases with no gene match: 13. The input for sequencing was CD4+ or CD8+ T cells sorted from blood, taken in a trial of the OX40 agonist ivuxolimab. V is TRBV7-6 and J is TRBJ2-3; TRBD1 matches at 11 bases. The receptor comes from an adult with an advanced solid tumor such as melanoma, head and neck, liver or kidney cancer. The CDR3 sequence is CASSPRLRTGGGSTDTQYF. CDR3 sequence (DNA): TGTGCCAGCAGCCCGAGATTACGGACAGGGGGCGGGAGCACAGATACGCAGTATTTT.